A selection of T cell receptor beta chains follows, all from one sample in a study of blood T cell repertoires in COVID-19. TCRdb's copy holds only in-frame clones and misses some; the assay was immunoSEQ multiplex PCR. The sample records about 190,000 clones, about nine tenths being singletons. The source material was peripheral blood. The receptors originated from a man younger than 35 with active or convalescent COVID-19. Each CDR3 is given with its conserved first and last residue. Fields, in order: D gene, V gene, clone size, J gene, CDR3 protein, CDR3 DNA. D genes are given only for firm matches. A clone size is listed for some rows: how often the clone was seen (once, few, many), or a class if it is expanded.

TRBD2	TRBV5-4	-	TRBJ2-1	CASSFSGGSSYNEQFF	TGTGCCAGCAGCTTCTCCGGCGGGAGCTCCTACAATGAGCAGTTCTTC
TRBD1	TRBV6-6	-	TRBJ2-5	CASSYRDRDQETQYF	TGTGCCAGCAGTTACCGGGACAGAGACCAAGAGACCCAGTACTTC
-	TRBV27	-	TRBJ2-5	CASSLNAGIQETQYF	TGTGCCAGCAGTTTAAACGCGGGGATTCAAGAGACCCAGTACTTC
-	TRBV19	-	TRBJ2-3	CASSSYEQGGDTQYF	TGTGCCAGTAGTTCCTACGAACAGGGTGGAGATACGCAGTATTTT
TRBD1	TRBV7-2	-	TRBJ1-1	CASSHSTGALAFF	TGTGCCAGCAGCCATTCGACAGGGGCGTTAGCTTTCTTT
-	TRBV10-2	once	TRBJ2-7	CASSEDSAYEQYF	TGCGCCAGCAGTGAGGACAGCGCCTACGAGCAGTACTTC
-	TRBV19	-	TRBJ1-5	CASRGGTDSNQPQHF	TGTGCCAGTAGGGGAGGGACGGATAGCAATCAGCCCCAGCATTTT
-	TRBV19	-	TRBJ1-5	CASTSAGVGNQPQHF	TGTGCCAGTACGTCGGCGGGGGTTGGCAATCAGCCCCAGCATTTT
-	TRBV19	-	TRBJ2-1	CASSPPALAQIYNEQFF	TGTGCCAGTAGTCCTCCGGCATTAGCGCAGATCTACAATGAGCAGTTCTTC
TRBD2	TRBV5-1	once	TRBJ2-3	CASSLAKTSGRYTDTQYF	TGCGCCAGCAGCTTGGCCAAGACTAGCGGGAGGTACACAGATACGCAGTATTTT
TRBD1	TRBV7-9	-	TRBJ1-1	CASSRGQLNTEAFF	TGTGCCAGCAGCCGGGGACAGTTGAACACTGAAGCTTTCTTT
TRBD1	TRBV6-2/TRBV6-3	once	TRBJ1-5	CASSWDRRRNQPQHF	TGTGCCAGCAGTTGGGACAGGCGTCGAAATCAGCCCCAGCATTTT
-	TRBV14	-	TRBJ1-1	CASSQALSGRLTEAFF	TGTGCCAGCAGCCAAGCACTCTCCGGGAGACTCACTGAAGCTTTCTTT
-	TRBV18	-	TRBJ1-2	CASSPVELTGYTF	TGTGCCAGCTCACCAGTTGAGCTCACCGGCTACACCTTC
-	TRBV30	-	TRBJ2-7	CGLESSGDSLGEQYF	TGTGGCCTGGAGTCCTCAGGGGATAGTCTAGGCGAGCAGTACTTC
TRBD1	TRBV19	-	TRBJ1-1	CASNTGQGAVTEAFF	TGTGCCAGTAACACCGGACAGGGGGCGGTCACTGAAGCTTTCTTT
-	TRBV7-9	-	TRBJ1-2	CASSFIQRNYGYTF	TGTGCCAGCAGCTTTATCCAGCGGAACTATGGCTACACCTTC
-	TRBV7-2	-	TRBJ1-2	CASSLVRQGHGYTF	TGTGCCAGCAGCTTAGTAAGGCAGGGCCATGGCTACACCTTC
-	TRBV25-1	-	TRBJ2-3	CASSDAGTDTQYF	TGTGCCAGCAGTGACGCAGGCACAGATACGCAGTATTTT
TRBD1	TRBV6-6	-	TRBJ1-5	CASSLDRVVQPQHF	TGTGCCAGCAGTTTGGACAGGGTAGTTCAGCCCCAGCATTTT
TRBD1	TRBV29-1	-	TRBJ1-2	CSAATGAYGYTF	TGCAGCGCCGCTACAGGGGCGTATGGCTACACCTTC
-	TRBV24-1	-	TRBJ1-2	CATLSATGGGGYTF	TGTGCCACCTTATCTGCGACAGGCGGGGGTGGCTACACCTTC
TRBD1	TRBV29-1	-	TRBJ1-6	CSVGGQGANSPLHF	TGCAGCGTTGGGGGACAGGGGGCCAATTCACCCCTCCACTTT
-	TRBV4-2	once	TRBJ1-3	CASSQTLELGNTIYF	TGTGCCAGCAGCCAAACGCTAGAGTTGGGAAACACCATATATTTT
TRBD1	TRBV30	-	TRBJ2-1	CAWRLGDRDYNEQFF	TGTGCCTGGAGGCTGGGAGACAGGGACTACAATGAGCAGTTCTTC
TRBD2	TRBV6-5	-	TRBJ2-3	CASNGGRGGTDTQYF	TGTGCCAGCAACGGCGGGAGGGGTGGCACAGATACGCAGTATTTT
-	TRBV5-1	-	TRBJ1-4	CASSGEGKDGKLFF	TGCGCCAGCAGCGGGGAGGGGAAAGACGGAAAACTGTTTTTT
-	TRBV28	-	TRBJ2-2	CASSPRVNTGELFF	TGTGCCAGCAGTCCTCGGGTAAACACCGGGGAGCTGTTTTTT
TRBD1	TRBV3-1/TRBV3-2	-	TRBJ2-1	CASSQLDRTNEQFF	TGTGCCAGCAGCCAACTGGACAGGACGAATGAGCAGTTCTTC